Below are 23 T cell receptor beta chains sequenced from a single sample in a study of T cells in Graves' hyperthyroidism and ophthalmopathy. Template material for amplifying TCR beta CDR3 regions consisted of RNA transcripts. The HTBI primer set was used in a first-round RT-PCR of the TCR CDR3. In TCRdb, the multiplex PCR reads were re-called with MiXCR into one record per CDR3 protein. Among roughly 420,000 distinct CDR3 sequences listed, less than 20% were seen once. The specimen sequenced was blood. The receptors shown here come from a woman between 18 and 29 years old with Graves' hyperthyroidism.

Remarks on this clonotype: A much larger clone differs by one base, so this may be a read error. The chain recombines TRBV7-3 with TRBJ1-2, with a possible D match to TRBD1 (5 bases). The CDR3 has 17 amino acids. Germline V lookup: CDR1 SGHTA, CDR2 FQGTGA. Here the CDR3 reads CGSSLNEGPSGIYGYTF. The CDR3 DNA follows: TGTGGCAGCAGCTTAAATGAGGGGCCAAGCGGGATTTATGGCTACACCTTC.

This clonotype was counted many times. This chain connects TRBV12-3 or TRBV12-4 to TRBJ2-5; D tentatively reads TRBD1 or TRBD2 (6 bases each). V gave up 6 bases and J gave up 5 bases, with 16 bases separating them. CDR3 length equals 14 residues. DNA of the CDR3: TGTGCCAGCAGCTCCACAGGGAGGCTGGAGACCCAGTACTTC. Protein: CASSSTGRLETQYF.

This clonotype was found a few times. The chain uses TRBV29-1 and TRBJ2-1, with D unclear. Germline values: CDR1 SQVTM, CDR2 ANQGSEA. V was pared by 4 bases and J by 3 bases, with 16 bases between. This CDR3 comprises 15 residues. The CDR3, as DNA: TGCAGCGTTGCTCTAAATTCAGGAAACTACAATGAGCAGTTCTTC. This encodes CSVALNSGNYNEQFF.

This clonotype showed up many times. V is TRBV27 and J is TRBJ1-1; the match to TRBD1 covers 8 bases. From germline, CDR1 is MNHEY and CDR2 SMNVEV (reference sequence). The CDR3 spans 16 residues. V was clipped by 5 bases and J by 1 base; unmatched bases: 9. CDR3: CASSPYPTGANTEAFF. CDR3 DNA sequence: TGTGCCAGCAGTCCTTATCCGACAGGGGCGAACACTGAAGCTTTCTTT.

The CDR3 DNA sequence: TGTGCCATCGCCAGGGGAAGGTATGGCTACACCTTC. It yields the protein CAIARGRYGYTF. This sequence joins TRBV28 and TRBJ1-2; perhaps TRBD1 as D (6 bases). V lost 10 bases and J 5 bases, leaving 14 bases between the germline ends. The CDR3 extends over 12 amino acids. Germline CDR1 and CDR2: MDHEN and SYDVKM.

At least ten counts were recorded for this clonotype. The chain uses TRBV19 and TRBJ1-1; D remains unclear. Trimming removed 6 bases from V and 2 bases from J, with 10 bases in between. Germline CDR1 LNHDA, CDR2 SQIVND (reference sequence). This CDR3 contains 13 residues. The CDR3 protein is CASRPDRNTEAFF. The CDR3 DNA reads TGTGCCAGTAGGCCCGACCGCAACACTGAAGCTTTCTTT.

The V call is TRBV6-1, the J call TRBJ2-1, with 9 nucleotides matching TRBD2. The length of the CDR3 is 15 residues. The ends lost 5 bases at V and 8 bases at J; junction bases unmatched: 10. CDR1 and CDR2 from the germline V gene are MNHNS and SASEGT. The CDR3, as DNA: TGTGCCAGCAGTAAATCTGCCGGACTAGCGCATGAGCAGTTCTTC. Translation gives CASSKSAGLAHEQFF.

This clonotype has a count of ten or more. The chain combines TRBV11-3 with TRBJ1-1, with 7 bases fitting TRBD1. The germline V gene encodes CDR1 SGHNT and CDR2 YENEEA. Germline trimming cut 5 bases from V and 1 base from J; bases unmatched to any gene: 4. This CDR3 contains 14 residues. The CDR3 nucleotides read TGTGCCAGCAGCCGACAGGGAGGGAACACTGAAGCTTTCTTT. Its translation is CASSRQGGNTEAFF. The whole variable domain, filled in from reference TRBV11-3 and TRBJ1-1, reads EAGVVQSPRYKIIEKKQPVAFWCNPISGHNTLYWYLQNLGQGPELLIRYENEEAVDDSQLPKDRFSAERLKGVDSTLKIQPAELGDSAVYLCASSRQGGNTEAFFGQGTRLTVV.

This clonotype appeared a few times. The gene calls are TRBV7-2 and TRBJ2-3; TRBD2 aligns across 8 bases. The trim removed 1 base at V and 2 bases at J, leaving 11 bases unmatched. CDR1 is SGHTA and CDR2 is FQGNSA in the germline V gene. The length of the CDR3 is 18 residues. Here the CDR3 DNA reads TGTGCCAGCAGCTTAGACGGGCTCGGCGGGGGGACCACAGATACGCAGTATTTT. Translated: CASSLDGLGGGTTDTQYF.

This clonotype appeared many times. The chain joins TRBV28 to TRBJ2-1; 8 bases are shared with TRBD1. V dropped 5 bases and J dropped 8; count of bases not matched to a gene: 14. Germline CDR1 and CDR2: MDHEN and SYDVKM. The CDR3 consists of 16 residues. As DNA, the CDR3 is TGTGCCAGCAGTCCCGGCGGAGCAGGGGGCTTGGATGAGCAGTTCTTC. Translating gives CASSPGGAGGLDEQFF.

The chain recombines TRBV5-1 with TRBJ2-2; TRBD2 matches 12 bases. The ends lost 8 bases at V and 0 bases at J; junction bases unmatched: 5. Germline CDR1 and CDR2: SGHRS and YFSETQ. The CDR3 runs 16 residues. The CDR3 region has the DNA TGCGCCAGTCGTGGACTAGCGGGAACGAACACCGGGGAGCTGTTTTTT. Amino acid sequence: CASRGLAGTNTGELFF.

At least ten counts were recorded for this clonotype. The DNA of the CDR3 is TGTGCCAGCAGTGAAGTTGGGGTCGGGACAGGGCAGTTCTTC. It codes for CASSEVGVGTGQFF. This chain connects TRBV2 to TRBJ2-1, with TRBD1 matching 8 bases. CDR1 is SNHLY, CDR2 FYNNEI, per germline. With V trimmed by 1 base and J by 12 bases, 8 bases remained unmatched. CDR3 size: 14 residues.

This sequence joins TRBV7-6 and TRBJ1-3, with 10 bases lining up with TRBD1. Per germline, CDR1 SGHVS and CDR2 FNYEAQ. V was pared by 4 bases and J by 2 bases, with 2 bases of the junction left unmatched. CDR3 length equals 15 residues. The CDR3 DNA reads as TGTGCCAGCAGCTCCGGGACAGGGGCTGGAAACACCATATATTTT. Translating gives CASSSGTGAGNTIYF.

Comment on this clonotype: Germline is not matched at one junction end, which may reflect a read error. CDR3 region: CASSDSTGQGSGNTIYF. For the CDR3, the DNA is TGTGCCAGCAGTGACTCGACTGGACAGGGCTCTGGAAACACCATATATTTT. This chain links TRBV6-5 with TRBJ1-3; 8 bases match TRBD1. The CDR3 sequence is 17 residues long. Germline V gene sequence: CDR1 MNHEY, CDR2 SVGAGI.

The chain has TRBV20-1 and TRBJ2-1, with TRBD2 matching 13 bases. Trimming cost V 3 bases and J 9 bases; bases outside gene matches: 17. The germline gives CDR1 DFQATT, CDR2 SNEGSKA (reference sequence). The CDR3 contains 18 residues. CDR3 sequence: CSARGTGRTSGRAGEQFF. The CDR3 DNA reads TGCAGTGCTAGGGGGACAGGGAGGACTAGCGGGAGAGCGGGTGAGCAGTTCTTC.

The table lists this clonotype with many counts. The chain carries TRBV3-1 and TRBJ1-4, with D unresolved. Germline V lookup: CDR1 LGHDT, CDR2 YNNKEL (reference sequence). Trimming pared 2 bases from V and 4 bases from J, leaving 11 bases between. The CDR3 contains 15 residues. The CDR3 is CASSQKTAFNEKLFF. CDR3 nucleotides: TGTGCCAGCAGCCAAAAGACCGCCTTTAATGAAAAACTGTTTTTT.

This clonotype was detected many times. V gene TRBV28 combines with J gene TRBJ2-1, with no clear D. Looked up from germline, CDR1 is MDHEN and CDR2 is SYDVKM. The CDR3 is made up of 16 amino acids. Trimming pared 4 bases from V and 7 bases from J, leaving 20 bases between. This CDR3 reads CASSSRFRTWNNEQFF. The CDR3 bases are TGTGCCAGCAGTTCCCGGTTCCGCACCTGGAATAATGAGCAGTTCTTC.

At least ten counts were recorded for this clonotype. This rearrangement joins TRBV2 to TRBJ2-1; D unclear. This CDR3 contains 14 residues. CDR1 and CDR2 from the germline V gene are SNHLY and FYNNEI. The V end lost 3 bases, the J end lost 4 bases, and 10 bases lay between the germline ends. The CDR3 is CASSDRAGYNEQFF. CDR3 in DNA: TGTGCCAGCAGTGATCGGGCAGGTTACAATGAGCAGTTCTTC.

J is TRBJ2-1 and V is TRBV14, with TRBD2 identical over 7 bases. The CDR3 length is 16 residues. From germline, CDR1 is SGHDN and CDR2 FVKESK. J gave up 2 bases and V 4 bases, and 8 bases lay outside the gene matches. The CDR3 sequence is CASSRRAGQTYNEQFF. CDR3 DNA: TGTGCCAGCAGCCGAAGAGCGGGGCAAACCTACAATGAGCAGTTCTTC.

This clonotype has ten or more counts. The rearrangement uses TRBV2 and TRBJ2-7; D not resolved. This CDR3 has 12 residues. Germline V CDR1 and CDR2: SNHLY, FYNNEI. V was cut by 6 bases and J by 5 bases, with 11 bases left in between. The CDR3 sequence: CASRVLKDEQYF. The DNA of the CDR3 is TGTGCCAGCAGGGTGCTGAAGGACGAGCAGTACTTC. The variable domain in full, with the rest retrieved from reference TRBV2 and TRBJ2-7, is EPEVTQTPSHQVTQMGQEVILRCVPISNHLYFYWYRQILGQKVEFLVSFYNNEISEKSEIFDDQFSVERPDGSNFTLKIRSTKLEDSAMYFCASRVLKDEQYFGPGTRLTVT.

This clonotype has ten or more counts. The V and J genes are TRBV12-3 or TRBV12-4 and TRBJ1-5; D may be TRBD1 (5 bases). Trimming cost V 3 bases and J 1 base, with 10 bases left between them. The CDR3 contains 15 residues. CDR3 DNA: TGTGCCAGCAGTTTGGGCAGGGTAAGCAATCAGCCCCAGCATTTT. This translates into CASSLGRVSNQPQHF.

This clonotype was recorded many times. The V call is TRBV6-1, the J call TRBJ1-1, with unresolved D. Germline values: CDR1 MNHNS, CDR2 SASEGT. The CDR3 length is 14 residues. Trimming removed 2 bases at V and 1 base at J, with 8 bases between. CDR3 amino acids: CASSEMTGNTEAFF. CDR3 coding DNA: TGTGCCAGCAGTGAAATGACGGGGAACACTGAAGCTTTCTTT.

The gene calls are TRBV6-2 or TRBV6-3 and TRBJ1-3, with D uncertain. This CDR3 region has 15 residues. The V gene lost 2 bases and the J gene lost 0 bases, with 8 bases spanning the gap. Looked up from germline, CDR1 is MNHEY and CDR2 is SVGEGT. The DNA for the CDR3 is TGTGCCAGCAGTTACGGCGGTAGCTCTGGAAACACCATATATTTT. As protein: CASSYGGSSGNTIYF.